Listed below are T cell receptor beta chains from one sample, sequenced in a study of cytomegalovirus exposure and HLA in healthy donors. TCRdb keeps only in-frame clones here, not all; method: immunoSEQ multiplex PCR. The profile shows 100,000 to 150,000 clones, roughly 89% of them singletons. Material: PBMCs. The source is a woman aged 18-29 years in good health and CMV-seronegative. The CDR3 runs from the conserved cysteine through the conserved F or W. Fields, in order: clone size, V gene, J gene, D gene, CDR3 DNA, CDR3 protein. A D gene is named only where the DNA matches it firmly. Clone size is given for some rows only: seen once, a few or many times, or a class if the clone is expanded.

-	TRBV11-2	TRBJ2-3	-	TGTGCCAGCAGCTTAGCTCAGCGAAGCACAGATACGCAGTATTTT	CASSLAQRSTDTQYF
-	TRBV11-2	TRBJ1-1	-	TGTGCCAGCAGCCGAACAAGCGGCACTGAAGCTTTCTTT	CASSRTSGTEAFF
-	TRBV5-4	TRBJ2-1	TRBD2	TGTGCCAGCAGCTTGGGTGGACTAGCGGGGGACAATGAGCAGTTCTTC	CASSLGGLAGDNEQFF
-	TRBV5-1	TRBJ2-5	-	TGCGCCAGCAGCTCGGGCAGCGGGGAGACCCAGTACTTC	CASSSGSGETQYF
-	TRBV4-1	TRBJ2-4	TRBD2	TGCGCCAGCAGCCACCCGGGGGGTCGGGAGGCCAAAAACATTCAGTACTTC	CASSHPGGREAKNIQYF
-	TRBV5-1	TRBJ1-3	-	TGCGCCAGCAGCTGGGACACAGGGCCTGGAAACACCATATATTTT	CASSWDTGPGNTIYF
-	TRBV9	TRBJ1-4	-	TGTGCCAGCAGCGCCCGGGACACCCATGAAAAACTGTTTTTT	CASSARDTHEKLFF
-	TRBV7-2	TRBJ1-3	TRBD1	TGTGCCAGCAGCCGCATTAATCAGGGGGTGGGTGGAAACACCATATATTTT	CASSRINQGVGGNTIYF
-	TRBV6-1	TRBJ2-3	-	TGTGCCAGCAGTGAAGGCGCGGGGGCCCGGGTAGATACGCAGTATTTT	CASSEGAGARVDTQYF
few	TRBV11-2	TRBJ1-2	-	TGTGCCAGCAGCTTAGCGGGCTATGGCTACACCTTC	CASSLAGYGYTF
-	TRBV7-3	TRBJ1-1	-	TGTGCCAGCAGCTCCGGACTAGGGGGAGAAGCTTTCTTT	CASSSGLGGEAFF
-	TRBV5-1	TRBJ1-2	-	TGCGCCAGTAAGGCCGGGGGGCAGAACATCTATGGCTACACCTTC	CASKAGGQNIYGYTF
-	TRBV11-2	TRBJ2-7	-	TGTGCCAGCAGCTTCGCAGGGCCACCCTACGAGCAGTACTTC	CASSFAGPPYEQYF
-	TRBV9	TRBJ2-5	-	TGTGCCAGCAGCGTAGCACTACAAGAGACCCAGTACTTC	CASSVALQETQYF
-	TRBV5-1	TRBJ2-5	-	TGCGCCAGCAGCTTGGGTGGGGACACCCTCTGGAGAGAGACCCAGTACTTC	CASSLGGDTLWRETQYF
-	TRBV6-5	TRBJ2-7	-	TGTGCCAGCAGTTACTCGAAGGGGAACGAGCAGTACTTC	CASSYSKGNEQYF
-	TRBV18	TRBJ2-2	-	TGTGCCAGCTCACCACCGATAGGGACATTGAACACCGGGGAGCTGTTTTTT	CASSPPIGTLNTGELFF
-	TRBV7-8	TRBJ2-3	-	TGTGCCAGCAGCTTAGCGAGAGTAGCAAACTTAGGCACAGATACGCAGTATTTT	CASSLARVANLGTDTQYF
once	TRBV11-2	TRBJ2-7	-	TGTGCCAGCAGCTTATCTGCGGGAAACTACGAGCAGTACTTC	CASSLSAGNYEQYF
-	TRBV27	TRBJ1-2	-	TGTGCCAGCAGTCCCGTGCCAGGTGGCTATGGCTACACCTTC	CASSPVPGGYGYTF
-	TRBV19	TRBJ1-5	-	TGTGCCAGTGAGCAGGGATACAATCAGCCCCAGCATTTT	CASEQGYNQPQHF
-	TRBV5-1	TRBJ2-1	TRBD2	TGCGCCAGCAGCACGACTAGCGGGGGCTACAATGAGCAGTTCTTC	CASSTTSGGYNEQFF
-	TRBV21-1	TRBJ1-1	-	TGTGCCAGCAGCAAAGCGCTGGGACTTGAGGAGTTTGAAGCTTTCTTT	CASSKALGLEEFEAFF
-	TRBV13	TRBJ1-5	-	TGTGCCAGCAGCTCCCTAAATCAGCCCCAGCATTTT	CASSSLNQPQHF
-	TRBV4-1	TRBJ2-3	TRBD2	TGCGCCAGCAGCCAAGATATTGTAGCGGGGGGGCGGACAGATACGCAGTATTTT	CASSQDIVAGGRTDTQYF
-	TRBV5-1	TRBJ1-3	-	TGCGCCAGCAGCTTGGACAGCACTGGAAACACCATATATTTT	CASSLDSTGNTIYF
-	TRBV5-1	TRBJ1-6	-	TGCGCCAGCAGCTTTATTGGCAGAAGCTCCTATAATTCACCCCTCCACTTT	CASSFIGRSSYNSPLHF
-	TRBV5-1	TRBJ2-3	TRBD2	TGCGCCAGCAGCTTGTTCAGCGGGGGGGCTGCAGATACGCAGTATTTT	CASSLFSGGAADTQYF
-	TRBV6-1	TRBJ1-2	-	TGTGCCAGCAGCATCAGGGGTCGTCGGGGCTACACCTTC	CASSIRGRRGYTF
-	TRBV5-1	TRBJ2-5	TRBD2	TGCGCCAGCAGCCCCCCTAGCGGGGGGCACGAGACCCAGTACTTC	CASSPPSGGHETQYF
-	TRBV7-9	TRBJ1-1	-	TGTGCCAGCAGACTCGCCCCCGGGGAACGAGAAGCTTTCTTT	CASRLAPGEREAFF
-	TRBV7-8	TRBJ1-2	TRBD1	TGTGCCAGCAGCTTAGTATTCGGGACAGGCGGCTACACCTTC	CASSLVFGTGGYTF
-	TRBV19	TRBJ2-2	-	TGTGCCAGTAGTATTTCCCAGGTCAACACCGGGGAGCTGTTTTTT	CASSISQVNTGELFF
-	TRBV19	TRBJ1-6	-	TGTGCCAGTAGTAGCAACGGGTTGAGTCCACCCCTCCACTTT	CASSSNGLSPPLHF
-	TRBV6-5	TRBJ1-2	-	TGTGCCAGCAGTTACTCGACACAGGGCTTCTATGGCTACACCTTC	CASSYSTQGFYGYTF
-	TRBV6-5	TRBJ1-2	TRBD1	TGTGCCAGCAGCCGGGACACAGGGGTCGCGGATGGCTACACCTTC	CASSRDTGVADGYTF
few	TRBV29-1	TRBJ2-5	TRBD1	TGCAGCGTCGGGACAGCCGGGGAGACCCAGTACTTC	CSVGTAGETQYF
-	TRBV6-1	TRBJ2-3	-	TGTGCCAGCATTAGACCGGGACATCTAGATACGCAGTATTTT	CASIRPGHLDTQYF
-	TRBV5-1	TRBJ2-7	-	TGCGCCAGCAGCTTGCGACAGGCAAGCTACGAGCAGTACTTC	CASSLRQASYEQYF
-	TRBV18	TRBJ1-1	-	TGTGCCAGCTCACCATCCCGTGACACTGAAGCTTTCTTT	CASSPSRDTEAFF
few	TRBV2	TRBJ1-5	-	TGTGCCAGCAGTGAAGACGCAACACATCAGCCCCAGCATTTT	CASSEDATHQPQHF
-	TRBV2	TRBJ1-5	TRBD1	TGTGCCAGCAGTGAAGTTGGCAGGGGGAATCAGCCCCAGCATTTT	CASSEVGRGNQPQHF
-	TRBV2	TRBJ1-1	-	TGTGCCAGCAGTAAGCACACTGAAGCTTTCTTT	CASSKHTEAFF
-	TRBV7-9	TRBJ2-7	-	TGTGCCAGCAGGGGGGCTCGGTACGAGCAGTACTTC	CASRGARYEQYF
-	TRBV9	TRBJ1-1	-	TGTGCCAGCAGCCCGCTTACGGGAGTTAATATGAACACTGAAGCTTTCTTT	CASSPLTGVNMNTEAFF